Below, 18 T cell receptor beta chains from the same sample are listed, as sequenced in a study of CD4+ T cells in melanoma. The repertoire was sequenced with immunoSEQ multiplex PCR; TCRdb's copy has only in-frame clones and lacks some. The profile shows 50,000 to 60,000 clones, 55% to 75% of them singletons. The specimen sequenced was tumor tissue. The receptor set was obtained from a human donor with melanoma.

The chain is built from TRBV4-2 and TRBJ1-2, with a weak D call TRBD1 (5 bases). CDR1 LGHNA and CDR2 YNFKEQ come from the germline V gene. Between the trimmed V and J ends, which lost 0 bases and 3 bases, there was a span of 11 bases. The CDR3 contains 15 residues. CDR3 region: CASSQDPSGHYGYTF. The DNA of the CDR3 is TGTGCCAGCAGCCAAGATCCGTCGGGACACTATGGCTACACCTTC.

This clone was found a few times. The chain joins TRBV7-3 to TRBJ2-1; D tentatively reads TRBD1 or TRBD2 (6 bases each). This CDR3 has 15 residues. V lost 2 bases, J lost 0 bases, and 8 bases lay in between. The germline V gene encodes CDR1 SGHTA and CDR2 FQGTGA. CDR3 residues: CASSLEGGSYNEQFF. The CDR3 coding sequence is TGTGCCAGCAGCTTAGAGGGGGGCTCCTACAATGAGCAGTTCTTC.

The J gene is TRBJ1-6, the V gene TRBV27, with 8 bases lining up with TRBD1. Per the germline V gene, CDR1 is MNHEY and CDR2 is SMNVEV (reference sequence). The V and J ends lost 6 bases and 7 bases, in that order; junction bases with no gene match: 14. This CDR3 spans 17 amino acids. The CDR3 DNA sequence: TGTGCCAGCAGATCGACAGGGGTGGGGATTCGGAATTCACCCCTCCACTTT. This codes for CASRSTGVGIRNSPLHF.

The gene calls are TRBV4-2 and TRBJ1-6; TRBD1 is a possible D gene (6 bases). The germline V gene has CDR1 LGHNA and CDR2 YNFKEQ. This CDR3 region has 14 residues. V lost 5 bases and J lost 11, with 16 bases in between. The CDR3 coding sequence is TGTGCCAGCAGCTTGGGGGCCCGGGCAACACCCCTCCACTTT. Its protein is CASSLGARATPLHF.

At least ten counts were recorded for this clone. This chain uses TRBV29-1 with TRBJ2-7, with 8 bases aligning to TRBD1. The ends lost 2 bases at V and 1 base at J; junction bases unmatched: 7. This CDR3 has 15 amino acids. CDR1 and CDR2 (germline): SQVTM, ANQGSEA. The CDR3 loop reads CSVETDRGASYEQYF. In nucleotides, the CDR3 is TGCAGCGTTGAAACCGACAGGGGCGCATCCTACGAGCAGTACTTC.

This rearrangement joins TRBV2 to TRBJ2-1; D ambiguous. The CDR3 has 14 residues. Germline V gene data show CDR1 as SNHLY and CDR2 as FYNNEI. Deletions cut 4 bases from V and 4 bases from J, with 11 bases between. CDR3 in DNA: TGTGCCAGCAGTGTGACGGGCTTATACAATGAGCAGTTCTTC. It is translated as CASSVTGLYNEQFF.

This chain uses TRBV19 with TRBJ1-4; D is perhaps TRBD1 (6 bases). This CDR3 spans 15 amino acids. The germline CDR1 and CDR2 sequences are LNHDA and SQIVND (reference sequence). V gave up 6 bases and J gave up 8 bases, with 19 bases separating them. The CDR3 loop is CASSSYREGAEKLFF. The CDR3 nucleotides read TGTGCCAGTAGCTCCTACAGGGAAGGAGCGGAAAAACTGTTTTTT.

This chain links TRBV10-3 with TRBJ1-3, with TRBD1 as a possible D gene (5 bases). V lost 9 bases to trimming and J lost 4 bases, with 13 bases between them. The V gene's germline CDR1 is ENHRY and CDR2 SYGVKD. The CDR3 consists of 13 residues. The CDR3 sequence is CAILRDAGNTIYF. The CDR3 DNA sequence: TGTGCCATACTCCGGGACGCAGGAAACACCATATATTTT.

CDR3 sequence: CASSRQGEQYF. As DNA, the CDR3 is TGCGCCAGCAGCCGCCAGGGGGAGCAGTACTTC. The chain couples TRBV4-3 to TRBJ2-7, with a tentative D call TRBD1 (6 bases). From germline, CDR1 is LGHNA and CDR2 YSLEER. This CDR3 comprises 11 residues. V was trimmed by 4 bases and J by 7 bases, leaving 8 bases between them.

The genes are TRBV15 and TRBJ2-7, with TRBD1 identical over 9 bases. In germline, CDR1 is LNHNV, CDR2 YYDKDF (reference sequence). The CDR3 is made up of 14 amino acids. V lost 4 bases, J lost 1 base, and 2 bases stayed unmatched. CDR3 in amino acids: CATSIGTGSYEQYF. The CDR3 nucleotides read TGTGCCACCAGCATCGGGACAGGGTCCTACGAGCAGTACTTC. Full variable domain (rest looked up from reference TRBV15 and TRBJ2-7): DAMVIQNPRYQVTQFGKPVTLSCSQTLNHNVMYWYQQKSSQAPKLLFHYYDKDFNNEADTPDNFQSRRPNTSFCFLDIRSPGLGDTAMYLCATSIGTGSYEQYFGPGTRLTVT.

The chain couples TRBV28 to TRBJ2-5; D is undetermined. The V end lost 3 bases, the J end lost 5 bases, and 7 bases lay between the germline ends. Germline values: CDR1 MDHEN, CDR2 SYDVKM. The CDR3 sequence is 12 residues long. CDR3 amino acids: CASSFEWETQYF. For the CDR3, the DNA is TGTGCCAGCAGTTTTGAGTGGGAGACCCAGTACTTC.

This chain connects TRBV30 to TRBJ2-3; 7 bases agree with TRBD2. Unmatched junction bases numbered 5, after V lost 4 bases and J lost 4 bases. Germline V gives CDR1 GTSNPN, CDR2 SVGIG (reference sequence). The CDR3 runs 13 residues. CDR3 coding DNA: TGTGCCTGGAATATGGGGGGGTCAGATACGCAGTATTTT. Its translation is CAWNMGGSDTQYF. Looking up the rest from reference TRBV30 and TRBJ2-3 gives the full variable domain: SQTIHQWPATLVQPVGSPLSLECTVEGTSNPNLYWYRQAAGRGLQLLFYSVGIGQISSEVPQNLSASRPQDRQFILSSKKLLLSDSGFYLCAWNMGGSDTQYFGPGTRLTVL.

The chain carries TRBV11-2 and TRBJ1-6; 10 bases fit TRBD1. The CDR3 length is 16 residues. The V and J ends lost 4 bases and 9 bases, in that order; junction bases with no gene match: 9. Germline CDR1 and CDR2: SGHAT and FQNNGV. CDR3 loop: CASSSRQGAFRSPLHF. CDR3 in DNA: TGTGCCAGCAGCTCCAGACAGGGGGCCTTTCGTTCACCCCTCCACTTT.

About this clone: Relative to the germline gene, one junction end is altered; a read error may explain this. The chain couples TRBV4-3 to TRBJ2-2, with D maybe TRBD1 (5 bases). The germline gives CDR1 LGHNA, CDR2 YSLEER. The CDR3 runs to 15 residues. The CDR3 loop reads CASRQARVDGGELFF. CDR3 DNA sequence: TGCGCCAGCAGACAAGCCAGGGTTGACGGCGGGGAGCTGTTTTTT.

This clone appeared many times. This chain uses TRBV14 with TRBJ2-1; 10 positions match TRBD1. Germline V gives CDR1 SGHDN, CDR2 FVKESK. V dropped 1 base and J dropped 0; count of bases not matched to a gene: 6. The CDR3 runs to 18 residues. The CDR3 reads CASSQGPGQGSSYNEQFF. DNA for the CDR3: TGTGCCAGCAGCCAAGGCCCGGGACAGGGGAGCTCCTACAATGAGCAGTTCTTC. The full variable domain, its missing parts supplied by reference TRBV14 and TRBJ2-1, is EAGVTQFPSHSVIEKGQTVTLRCDPISGHDNLYWYRRVMGKEIKFLLHFVKESKQDESGMPNNRFLAERTGGTYSTLKVQPAELEDSGVYFCASSQGPGQGSSYNEQFFGPGTRLTVL.

DNA for the CDR3: TGTGCCACCAGCAGAGATAATACATGGCAGTACTTC. The encoded protein is CATSRDNTWQYF. The gene calls are TRBV15 and TRBJ2-7; D is unresolved. This CDR3 has 12 amino acids. The ends were cut back, 0 bases at V and 9 bases at J, with 9 bases in the middle. Germline assignment: CDR1 LNHNV and CDR2 YYDKDF (reference sequence). Variable domain in full (rest from reference TRBV15 and TRBJ2-7): DAMVIQNPRYQVTQFGKPVTLSCSQTLNHNVMYWYQQKSSQAPKLLFHYYDKDFNNEADTPDNFQSRRPNTSFCFLDIRSPGLGDTAMYLCATSRDNTWQYFGPGTRLTVT.

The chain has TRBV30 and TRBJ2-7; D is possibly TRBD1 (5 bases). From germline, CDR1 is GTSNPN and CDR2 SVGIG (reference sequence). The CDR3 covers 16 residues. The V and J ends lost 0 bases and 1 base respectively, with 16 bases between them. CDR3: CAWSVPVTVISYEQYF. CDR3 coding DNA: TGTGCCTGGAGTGTACCTGTGACAGTGATATCCTACGAGCAGTACTTC. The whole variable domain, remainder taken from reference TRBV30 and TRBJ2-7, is SQTIHQWPATLVQPVGSPLSLECTVEGTSNPNLYWYRQAAGRGLQLLFYSVGIGQISSEVPQNLSASRPQDRQFILSSKKLLLSDSGFYLCAWSVPVTVISYEQYFGPGTRLTVT.

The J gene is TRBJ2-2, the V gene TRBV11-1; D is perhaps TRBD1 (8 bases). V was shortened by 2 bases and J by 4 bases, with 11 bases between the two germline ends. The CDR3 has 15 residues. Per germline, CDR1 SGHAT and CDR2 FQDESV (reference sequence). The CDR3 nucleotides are TGTGCCAGCAGCTTAACAGGGGGGGGCACCGGGGAGCTGTTTTTT. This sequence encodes CASSLTGGGTGELFF. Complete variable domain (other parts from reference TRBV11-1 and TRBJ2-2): EAEVAQSPRYKITEKSQAVAFWCDPISGHATLYWYRQILGQGPELLVQFQDESVVDDSQLPKDRFSAERLKGVDSTLKIQPAELGDSAMYLCASSLTGGGTGELFFGEGSRLTVL.